Below, 31 T cell receptor beta chains from the same sample are listed, as sequenced in a study of shared clonotypes between healthy human individuals (dated by TCRdb to the early 2020s). CD8 naive samples were CD45RO-negative cells positively selected for CCR7, giving a CD45RA+CCR7+ population that excluded TemRA cells. Libraries were constructed by the immunoSEQ multiplex PCR assay. TCRdb limited this immuneACCESS table to in-frame rearrangements with V and J called. A share of clones is missing; checked studies link under half to unresolved V genes, and the rest is unexplained. The sample table contains about 2 million clones; only one count was recorded for about 95% of them. In total, the top ten clones hold 1% to 1.5% of the sample. Sequences were obtained from naive CD8+ T cells sorted from blood. The sample's cell subset or site label, in plain terms: CD45RA+CCR7+. These receptor sequences come from a man aged 18 to 30 in good health.

The chain has TRBV7-9 and TRBJ2-1; D possibly corresponds to TRBD1 (6 bases). Germline values: CDR1 SEHNR, CDR2 FQNEAQ (reference sequence). V was pared by 5 bases and J by 0 bases, with 11 bases between. The CDR3 is made up of 15 amino acids. CDR3 region: CASSRTESSYNEQFF. CDR3 nucleotide sequence: TGTGCCAGCAGCCGGACAGAGAGCTCCTACAATGAGCAGTTCTTC. The variable domain in full, completed from reference TRBV7-9 and TRBJ2-1, reads DTGVSQNPRHKITKRGQNVTFRCDPISEHNRLYWYRQTLGQGPEFLTYFQNEAQLEKSRLLSDRFSAERPKGSFSTLEIQRTEQGDSAMYLCASSRTESSYNEQFFGPGTRLTVL.

The V gene is TRBV7-9, the J gene TRBJ2-5; the match to TRBD2 covers 10 bases. The CDR3 consists of 15 residues. Germline V gene data show CDR1 as SEHNR and CDR2 as FQNEAQ (reference sequence). After removal of 6 bases from V and 2 bases from J, the junction contained 6 bases not matched to a gene. The CDR3 region is CASSTPTSGQETQYF. CDR3 coding DNA: TGTGCCAGCAGTACGCCGACTAGCGGGCAAGAGACCCAGTACTTC.

The chain combines TRBV13 with TRBJ2-3; D may correspond to TRBD1 or TRBD2 (7 bases each). This CDR3 has 14 amino acids. Germline lookup yields CDR1 PRHDT and CDR2 FYEKMQ (reference sequence). The V end was cut by 7 bases, the J end by 5 bases, with 16 bases between. In DNA form, the CDR3 reads TGTGCCAGCATCTCAGGGGGGGATGGAGATACGCAGTATTTT. It encodes CASISGGDGDTQYF.

This rearrangement joins TRBV9 to TRBJ2-3; D call uncertain. The CDR3 contains 14 residues. CDR1 and CDR2 from the germline V gene are SGDLS and YYNGEE. V lost 2 bases and J 1 base, leaving 8 bases between the germline ends. CDR3 DNA sequence: TGTGCCAGCAGCGTTAACTCGGGCACAGATACGCAGTATTTT. This codes for CASSVNSGTDTQYF.

The V and J genes are TRBV27 and TRBJ2-1, with D perhaps matching TRBD1 (6 bases). Germline loops: CDR1 MNHEY, CDR2 SMNVEV (reference sequence). Trimming stripped 7 bases from V and 5 bases from J, with 21 bases between. The CDR3 spans 16 residues. In DNA, the CDR3 is TGTGCCAGCACCTACGCTATGGGGGCGGTGAACAATGAGCAGTTCTTC. Amino acids: CASTYAMGAVNNEQFF.

The rearrangement uses TRBV27 and TRBJ2-2, with D possibly called TRBD1 or TRBD2 (5 bases each). Germline CDR1 is MNHEY and CDR2 is SMNVEV (reference sequence). This CDR3 is built from 13 residues. V was pared by 5 bases and J by 6 bases, with 10 bases between. The CDR3 bases are TGTGCCAGCAGTCCCCGGGGCTCCGGGGAGCTGTTTTTT. Translated: CASSPRGSGELFF.

This chain joins TRBV5-6 and TRBJ2-6; no clear D gene. Per the germline V gene, CDR1 is SGHDT and CDR2 is YYEEEE. The V end lost 2 bases, the J end lost 0 bases, and 18 bases lay between the germline ends. The CDR3 runs to 19 residues. The CDR3 here is CASSFFLDTLSSGANVLTF. DNA of the CDR3: TGTGCCAGCAGCTTTTTTCTAGACACTCTCTCCTCTGGGGCCAACGTCCTGACTTTC.

The J gene is TRBJ2-7, the V gene TRBV13; 10 bases match TRBD2. Per the germline V gene, CDR1 is PRHDT and CDR2 is FYEKMQ (reference sequence). This CDR3 is 16 amino acids long. The trim removed 5 bases at V and 1 base at J, leaving 8 bases unmatched. The CDR3: CASSLLSGGLSYEQYF. For the CDR3, the DNA is TGTGCCAGCAGCCTCCTTAGCGGGGGGCTATCCTACGAGCAGTACTTC.

This clone was recorded once. The V and J genes are TRBV9 and TRBJ2-1, with 10 bases matching TRBD2. The V and J ends lost 0 bases and 5 bases, in that order; junction bases with no gene match: 8. The CDR3 is made up of 17 amino acids. The germline V gene has CDR1 SGDLS and CDR2 YYNGEE. As DNA, the CDR3 is TGTGCCAGCAGCGTAGCCGGACTAGCGGCAGAAAACAATGAGCAGTTCTTC. As protein: CASSVAGLAAENNEQFF.

This chain uses TRBV5-1 with TRBJ2-3, with TRBD1 matching 12 bases. Trimming removed 1 base from V and 5 bases from J; junction bases left unmatched: 5. Germline CDR1 and CDR2: SGHRS and YFSETQ. CDR3 length: 16 amino acids. The CDR3 coding sequence is TGCGCCAGCAGCTTGATGGGACAGGGGGCTCGAGATACGCAGTATTTT. As protein: CASSLMGQGARDTQYF.

CDR3 nucleotide sequence: TGTGCCAGCAGCTTAGGTCGGTCTAGCGGGCAAGAGACCCAGTACTTC. This codes for CASSLGRSSGQETQYF. The chain recombines TRBV7-9 with TRBJ2-5; 8 positions agree with TRBD2. Germline V gene data show CDR1 as SEHNR and CDR2 as FQNEAQ (reference sequence). This CDR3 has 16 amino acids. The J segment lost 2 bases and the V segment lost 1 base, leaving 6 bases of the junction unmatched.

Note on this clone: In the same sample, other DNA sequences code for this CDR3. The V call is TRBV4-3, the J call TRBJ2-2; D remains ambiguous. In germline, CDR1 is LGHNA, CDR2 YSLEER. CDR3 length equals 13 residues. Trimming took off 6 bases at V and 0 bases at J, with 5 bases between the two ends. The CDR3 spells CASSPPNTGELFF. The DNA for the CDR3 is TGCGCCAGCAGTCCCCCGAACACCGGGGAGCTGTTTTTT.

The chain combines TRBV7-2 with TRBJ2-7, with a tentative D call TRBD2 (6 bases). CDR3 size: 13 residues. Trimming removed 3 bases at V and 6 bases at J, with 12 bases between. Germline loops: CDR1 SGHTA, CDR2 FQGNSA. CDR3: CASSLELAGEQYF. The CDR3 DNA sequence: TGTGCCAGCAGCTTGGAACTAGCTGGCGAGCAGTACTTC. The full variable domain, with the rest looked up from reference TRBV7-2 and TRBJ2-7, is GAGVSQSPSNKVTEKGKDVELRCDPISGHTALYWYRQSLGQGLEFLIYFQGNSAPDKSGLPSDRFSAERTGGSVSTLTIQRTQQEDSAVYLCASSLELAGEQYFGPGTRLTVT.

V is TRBV19 and J is TRBJ2-7; D is perhaps TRBD2 (5 bases). In germline, CDR1 is LNHDA, CDR2 SQIVND (reference sequence). This CDR3 has 14 residues. The V and J ends lost 5 bases and 2 bases respectively, with 13 bases between them. CDR3 amino acids: CASSSRTETYEQYF. DNA for the CDR3: TGTGCCAGTAGTTCCAGGACTGAAACCTACGAGCAGTACTTC.

The chain employs TRBV19 and TRBJ2-7; 7 positions agree with TRBD2. The CDR3 runs 13 residues. CDR1 and CDR2 from the germline V gene are LNHDA and SQIVND (reference sequence). The V and J ends lost 5 bases and 6 bases, in that order; junction bases with no gene match: 7. The CDR3 reads CASSDGGIFEQYF. The DNA of the CDR3 is TGTGCCAGTAGTGACGGGGGGATATTCGAGCAGTACTTC. The full variable domain, rest sourced from reference TRBV19 and TRBJ2-7, is DGGITQSPKYLFRKEGQNVTLSCEQNLNHDAMYWYRQDPGQGLRLIYYSQIVNDFQKGDIAEGYSVSREKKESFPLTVTSAQKNPTAFYLCASSDGGIFEQYFGPGTRLTVT.

DNA of the CDR3: TGCGCCAGCAGTGATGGGGGAGCCGGGGAGCTGTTTTTT. This encodes CASSDGGAGELFF. The chain couples TRBV10-1 to TRBJ2-2; TRBD1 or TRBD2 may be the D gene (5 bases each). Germline V gene sequence: CDR1 WNHNN, CDR2 SYGVQD (reference sequence). Trimming stripped 3 bases from V and 6 bases from J, with 8 bases between. The CDR3 is 13 amino acids.

The genes are TRBV6-1 and TRBJ2-1, with no clear D. V lost 2 bases to trimming and J lost 7 bases, with 9 bases between them. The length of the CDR3 is 13 residues. Germline V gene sequence: CDR1 MNHNS, CDR2 SASEGT. The CDR3 protein is CASSEWVQNEQFF. In DNA form, the CDR3 reads TGTGCCAGCAGTGAATGGGTACAAAATGAGCAGTTCTTC.

The V and J genes are TRBV5-6 and TRBJ2-7; tentative D call: TRBD2 (7 bases). V gave up 4 bases and J gave up 7 bases, with 21 bases separating them. The CDR3 runs 15 residues. Germline values: CDR1 SGHDT, CDR2 YYEEEE. CDR3 sequence reads: CASSHIHHGGAEQYF. DNA for the CDR3: TGTGCCAGCAGCCATATCCATCATGGGGGGGCAGAGCAGTACTTC.

With regard to this clone: Within the sample, other DNA sequences also encode this same CDR3. The gene calls are TRBV13 and TRBJ2-7, with D possibly matching TRBD2 (6 bases). This CDR3 has 14 amino acids. Trimming cost V 1 base and J 3 bases, with 10 bases left between them. Germline V gene data show CDR1 as PRHDT and CDR2 as FYEKMQ (reference sequence). The CDR3 reads CASSLAGSSYEQYF. Written as DNA, the CDR3 is TGTGCCAGCAGCTTAGCCGGGAGCAGCTACGAGCAGTACTTC. The full variable domain, its missing parts supplied by reference TRBV13 and TRBJ2-7, is AAGVIQSPRHLIKEKRETATLKCYPIPRHDTVYWYQQGPGQDPQFLISFYEKMQSDKGSIPDRFSAQQFSDYHSELNMSSLELGDSALYFCASSLAGSSYEQYFGPGTRLTVT.

This clone was seen just once. The chain joins TRBV19 to TRBJ2-7; 9 bases align to TRBD2. This CDR3 is built from 14 residues. Germline trimming cut 4 bases from V and 2 bases from J; bases unmatched to any gene: 3. CDR1 is LNHDA and CDR2 is SQIVND in the germline V gene (reference sequence). This CDR3 is CASSTASGAYEQYF. For the CDR3, the DNA is TGTGCCAGTAGTACGGCTAGCGGGGCCTACGAGCAGTACTTC.

This clone was seen only a few times. This chain connects TRBV11-2 to TRBJ1-4; D not resolved. CDR1 is SGHAT, CDR2 FQNNGV, per germline. The CDR3 is 15 residues long. Trimming took 2 bases from V and 2 from J, leaving 9 bases between them. For the CDR3, the DNA is TGTGCCAGCAGCTTAACTCCGGACACTAATGAAAAACTGTTTTTT. It encodes CASSLTPDTNEKLFF.

The chain has TRBV9 and TRBJ2-2; D remains unclear. The CDR3 runs 13 residues. Germline V gives CDR1 SGDLS, CDR2 YYNGEE. Between the trimmed V and J ends, which lost 4 bases and 6 bases, there was a span of 10 bases. The CDR3 coding sequence is TGTGCCAGCAGCCCCGAGGTTTCCGGGGAGCTGTTTTTT. Residues: CASSPEVSGELFF.

V usage is TRBV6-5 and J usage is TRBJ2-1, with 8 nucleotides matching TRBD2. Per germline, CDR1 MNHEY and CDR2 SVGAGI. This CDR3 has 14 residues. V trimming: 5 bases; J trimming: 4 bases; junction bases outside the gene matches: 4. In DNA form, the CDR3 reads TGTGCCAGCAGTAGGCGGGGGGCTTACAATGAGCAGTTCTTC. This translates into CASSRRGAYNEQFF.

A note on this clone: The same CDR3 arises from other DNA sequences in this sample as well. The V call is TRBV9, the J call TRBJ1-2; 7 bases map to TRBD1. The CDR3 totals 12 residues. Germline assignment: CDR1 SGDLS and CDR2 YYNGEE. Trimming cost V 3 bases and J 8 bases; bases outside gene matches: 4. CDR3 nucleotide sequence: TGTGCCAGCAGCGGAACAGGGGTAGGCTACACCTTC. Protein: CASSGTGVGYTF.

The chain is built from TRBV6-5 and TRBJ1-5; D unresolved. CDR3 length: 15 residues. Germline assignment: CDR1 MNHEY and CDR2 SVGAGI. Trimming cost V 0 bases and J 5 bases, with 11 bases left between them. CDR3 sequence (DNA): TGTGCCAGCAGTTACTCTATTCAGAGGGATCAGCCCCAGCATTTT. Translated: CASSYSIQRDQPQHF.

This chain links TRBV5-4 with TRBJ1-4; 7 bases match TRBD1. The length of the CDR3 is 15 residues. Germline-derived CDR1 and CDR2 are SGHNT and YYREEE (reference sequence). V shed 0 bases, J shed 3 bases, and the junction held 2 bases outside the gene matches. The CDR3 nucleotides read TGTGCCAGCAGCTTGGGACAGGGCTCTAATGAAAAACTGTTTTTT. Translated: CASSLGQGSNEKLFF.

The chain uses TRBV6-5 and TRBJ2-1; D could derive from TRBD1 or TRBD2 (5 bases each). Trimming stripped 0 bases from V and 7 bases from J, with 10 bases between. Looked up from germline, CDR1 is MNHEY and CDR2 is SVGAGI. CDR3 length equals 14 residues. This chain's CDR3 is CASSYSLGENEQFF. CDR3 DNA sequence: TGTGCCAGCAGTTACTCCTTGGGGGAAAATGAGCAGTTCTTC.

The chain couples TRBV10-2 to TRBJ1-5; TRBD1 agrees at 9 bases. V lost 2 bases, J lost 0 bases, and 8 bases stayed unmatched. There are 18 residues in the CDR3. Germline V gene sequence: CDR1 WSHSY, CDR2 SAAADI. This chain's CDR3 is CASSENRGLRNSNQPQHF. In DNA, the CDR3 is TGCGCCAGCAGTGAGAACAGGGGGCTCAGAAATAGCAATCAGCCCCAGCATTTT.

For the CDR3, the DNA is TGTGCCAGCTGGACAGGGGGCTTGTACAATGAGCAGTTCTTC. Translated: CASWTGGLYNEQFF. This chain uses TRBV7-9 with TRBJ2-1, with 11 nucleotides matching TRBD1. Per germline, CDR1 SEHNR and CDR2 FQNEAQ (reference sequence). The V gene end was trimmed by 8 bases and the J gene end by 4 bases; junction bases not matched to a gene: 4. The CDR3 totals 14 residues.

The genes are TRBV27 and TRBJ1-5; a weak D match, TRBD1 (6 bases). Trimming removed 5 bases at V and 6 bases at J, with 11 bases between. Germline assignment: CDR1 MNHEY and CDR2 SMNVEV (reference sequence). The CDR3 is 13 amino acids. CDR3 nucleotide sequence: TGTGCCAGCAGTGCCCAGGGGCGTCAGCCCCAGCATTTT. Translation: CASSAQGRQPQHF.

This rearrangement joins TRBV6-5 to TRBJ1-1; 8 nucleotides agree with TRBD1. V was clipped by 5 bases and J by 1 base; unmatched bases: 3. The germline V gene has CDR1 MNHEY and CDR2 SVGAGI. CDR3 length: 14 amino acids. CDR3 sequence reads: CASSQQGGNTEAFF. The CDR3, as DNA: TGTGCCAGCAGTCAACAGGGGGGGAACACTGAAGCTTTCTTT.